The 26 T cell receptor beta chains reported below all come from one sample, sequenced in a study of CD8+ T cells in alopecia areata. The sequencing template was cDNA reverse transcribed from extracted RNA. Some clones are missing from TCRdb's copy, which holds only in-frame ones; the method was immunoSEQ multiplex PCR. The data show around 250,000 clones, with under 80% seen just once and roughly 1.2% held by the top ten. Sequences were derived from CD4+ T cells sorted from blood, sampled at week 0. The receptors were gathered from a human donor with alopecia areata.

The chain is built from TRBV10-3 and TRBJ2-5, with D maybe TRBD1 (5 bases). This CDR3 has 15 amino acids. The V gene's germline CDR1 is ENHRY and CDR2 SYGVKD. V gave up 0 bases and J gave up 2 bases, with 10 bases separating them. The CDR3 loop reads CAISESRTQQETQYF. The CDR3 DNA follows: TGTGCCATCAGTGAGTCAAGGACACAACAAGAGACCCAGTACTTC.

This chain connects TRBV7-9 to TRBJ1-1, with 8 bases matching TRBD1. Germline V CDR1 and CDR2: SEHNR, FQNEAQ (reference sequence). V lost 6 bases, J lost 1 base, and 4 bases stayed unmatched. The CDR3 sequence is 14 residues long. The CDR3 DNA reads as TGTGCCAGCAGGAAAGGGACAGGGAACACTGAAGCTTTCTTT. It translates to CASRKGTGNTEAFF.

This clone showed up just a few times. The chain carries TRBV29-1 and TRBJ1-4; 7 bases are a match to TRBD1. CDR3 length equals 12 residues. Germline values: CDR1 SQVTM, CDR2 ANQGSEA. The J segment lost 5 bases and the V segment lost 6 bases, leaving 3 bases of the junction unmatched. The DNA of the CDR3 is TGCAGCGTGACGGGACAGAATGAAAAACTGTTTTTT. Residues: CSVTGQNEKLFF.

The rearrangement uses TRBV5-4 and TRBJ2-5; D is undetermined. Germline-derived CDR1 and CDR2 are SGHNT and YYREEE (reference sequence). V lost 4 bases and J lost 5, with 15 bases in between. The CDR3 has 14 amino acids. DNA for the CDR3: TGTGCCAGCAGCACCACTGTCAGCGCCGAGACCCAGTACTTC. This translates into CASSTTVSAETQYF.

The rearrangement uses TRBV7-9 and TRBJ2-6; D gene unclear. The CDR3 extends over 15 amino acids. Germline CDR1 SEHNR, CDR2 FQNEAQ (reference sequence). Trimming pared 5 bases from V and 1 base from J, leaving 9 bases between. The CDR3 region has the DNA TGTGCCAGCAGCGGCAGGAGTTCTGGGGCCAACGTCCTGACTTTC. Its translation: CASSGRSSGANVLTF.

The chain recombines TRBV30 with TRBJ2-7; TRBD2 aligns across 10 bases. Unmatched junction bases numbered 10, after V lost 6 bases and J lost 5 bases. Per the germline V gene, CDR1 is GTSNPN and CDR2 is SVGIG (reference sequence). The CDR3 is made up of 14 amino acids. CDR3 bases: TGTGCCTGCCACCCTACTAGCGGGGCTAACGAGCAGTACTTC. Translation: CACHPTSGANEQYF.

This clone has just a few counts. The V gene is TRBV29-1, the J gene TRBJ1-2; 8 bases align to TRBD1. The length of the CDR3 is 13 residues. V was clipped by 4 bases and J by 2 bases; unmatched bases: 3. Per germline, CDR1 SQVTM and CDR2 ANQGSEA. CDR3 sequence reads: CSVGTGNNYGYTF. The CDR3 bases are TGCAGCGTTGGGACAGGGAACAACTATGGCTACACCTTC.

This clone has only a few counts. The chain recombines TRBV14 with TRBJ1-4, with D possibly TRBD1 on 5 matching bases. CDR1 and CDR2 from the germline V gene are SGHDN and FVKESK. V lost 4 bases and J 8 bases, leaving 17 bases between the germline ends. CDR3 length: 15 residues. This chain's CDR3 is CASSRQGWWEEKLFF. In nucleotides, the CDR3 is TGTGCCAGCAGCCGCCAGGGTTGGTGGGAGGAAAAACTGTTTTTT. The entire variable domain, with the rest obtained from reference TRBV14 and TRBJ1-4, is as follows: EAGVTQFPSHSVIEKGQTVTLRCDPISGHDNLYWYRRVMGKEIKFLLHFVKESKQDESGMPNNRFLAERTGGTYSTLKVQPAELEDSGVYFCASSRQGWWEEKLFFGSGTQLSVL.

The chain employs TRBV27 and TRBJ1-2; maybe TRBD1 (6 bases). Trimming stripped 6 bases from V and 6 bases from J, with 11 bases between. Germline lookup yields CDR1 MNHEY and CDR2 SMNVEV (reference sequence). The CDR3 extends over 12 amino acids. CDR3 nucleotides: TGTGCCAGCAGACAGGGAACGGATGGCTACACCTTC. Translating gives CASRQGTDGYTF.

This chain joins TRBV30 and TRBJ2-1, with D maybe TRBD1 (5 bases). This CDR3 spans 15 amino acids. CDR1 and CDR2 from the germline V gene are GTSNPN and SVGIG (reference sequence). Trimming removed 5 bases from V and 4 bases from J, with 18 bases in between. Here the CDR3 DNA reads TGTGCCTGGCGTCCCTTAGGACGGACATACAATGAGCAGTTCTTC. Protein sequence: CAWRPLGRTYNEQFF.

The gene calls are TRBV2 and TRBJ1-2; 7 bases match TRBD1. The CDR3 is 12 amino acids. Germline CDR1 reads SNHLY; CDR2 reads FYNNEI. J lost 4 bases, V lost 11 bases, and 7 bases had no gene match. The CDR3 DNA reads TGTGCCGGGGGGACAGACGTCTATGGCTACACCTTC. It codes for CAGGTDVYGYTF.

The chain joins TRBV7-3 to TRBJ1-6; D unclear. The V gene lost 5 bases and the J gene lost 9 bases, with 14 bases spanning the gap. CDR3 size: 14 residues. In germline, CDR1 is SGHTA, CDR2 FQGTGA. CDR3 protein: CASSASRRGSPLHF. The CDR3 DNA reads TGTGCCAGCAGCGCCTCACGTCGTGGTTCACCCCTCCACTTT.

The V call is TRBV15, the J call TRBJ1-1, with D maybe TRBD1 (5 bases). Germline CDR1 and CDR2: LNHNV and YYDKDF (reference sequence). V was shortened by 1 base and J by 11 bases, with 11 bases between the two germline ends. The CDR3 runs to 12 residues. The CDR3 DNA sequence: TGTGCCACCAGCAGAGTGGGGACGGGCGCTTTCTTT. This translates into CATSRVGTGAFF.

This clone appeared a few times. This rearrangement joins TRBV14 to TRBJ1-2; 7 bases are shared with TRBD1. J gave up 7 bases and V 4 bases, and 6 bases lay outside the gene matches. The CDR3 is 13 amino acids. The germline V gene encodes CDR1 SGHDN and CDR2 FVKESK. CDR3 in amino acids: CASSRYSGGGYTF. For the CDR3, the DNA is TGTGCCAGCAGCCGATATTCAGGGGGTGGCTACACCTTC.

The J gene is TRBJ2-7, the V gene TRBV7-2; 12 positions match TRBD2. Trimming at V came to 1 base and at J to 4 bases, leaving 5 bases not matched to a gene. The CDR3 runs 16 residues. Germline values: CDR1 SGHTA, CDR2 FQGNSA. The CDR3, as DNA: TGTGCCAGCAGCTTAGTTGTGACTAGCGGGGGTTACGAGCAGTACTTC. The encoded protein is CASSLVVTSGGYEQYF.

V usage is TRBV29-1 and J usage is TRBJ1-1; D remains unclear. V shed 8 bases and J shed 3 bases, with 16 bases lying between them. The CDR3 totals 13 residues. The V gene's germline CDR1 is SQVTM and CDR2 ANQGSEA. The CDR3 region is CSSRHVRDTEAFF. The CDR3 coding sequence is TGCAGCTCGAGGCACGTCCGGGACACTGAAGCTTTCTTT.

V is TRBV7-9 and J is TRBJ1-2, with D hard to call. The germline V gene has CDR1 SEHNR and CDR2 FQNEAQ (reference sequence). V lost 1 base and J lost 7, with 7 bases in between. The CDR3 runs to 12 residues. The CDR3 DNA follows: TGTGCCAGCAGCTTAGGTGTTCGTGGCTACACCTTC. It specifies CASSLGVRGYTF.

The CDR3 loop is CASSLLTGDEQFF. The CDR3 coding sequence is TGTGCCAGCAGCTTACTGACAGGCGATGAGCAGTTCTTC. J is TRBJ2-1 and V is TRBV7-2, with a weak D call TRBD1 (6 bases). Germline V CDR1 and CDR2: SGHTA, FQGNSA. This CDR3 region has 13 residues. Trimming cost V 2 bases and J 8 bases, with 10 bases left between them. The variable domain in full, with the rest retrieved from reference TRBV7-2 and TRBJ2-1, is GAGVSQSPSNKVTEKGKDVELRCDPISGHTALYWYRQSLGQGLEFLIYFQGNSAPDKSGLPSDRFSAERTGGSVSTLTIQRTQQEDSAVYLCASSLLTGDEQFFGPGTRLTVL.

The chain employs TRBV11-1 and TRBJ2-3; D call uncertain. V was trimmed by 3 bases and J by 0 bases, leaving 7 bases between them. CDR1 SGHAT and CDR2 FQDESV come from the germline V gene (reference sequence). The CDR3 extends over 14 amino acids. CDR3 in amino acids: CASSLRISTDTQYF. CDR3 in DNA: TGTGCCAGCAGCTTGAGGATAAGCACAGATACGCAGTATTTT.

This chain connects TRBV7-9 to TRBJ1-5; D not resolved. CDR1 is SEHNR and CDR2 is FQNEAQ in the germline V gene (reference sequence). The CDR3 has 13 amino acids. V was cut by 3 bases and J by 4 bases, with 7 bases left in between. CDR3: CASSLTGNQPQHF. In DNA, the CDR3 is TGTGCCAGCAGCTTGACGGGTAATCAGCCCCAGCATTTT.

The rearrangement links TRBV12-5 to TRBJ2-1; D gene uncertain. Trimming stripped 4 bases from V and 4 bases from J, with 14 bases between. Germline V gene lookup returns CDR1 LGHNT and CDR2 FRNRAP. The CDR3 runs to 15 residues. CDR3: CASGSPARRYNEQFF. DNA of the CDR3: TGTGCTAGTGGTTCCCCCGCCAGGCGATACAATGAGCAGTTCTTC.

Turning to this clone: The sample has other DNA sequences that encode this CDR3 too. The chain is built from TRBV30 and TRBJ1-5; D gene ambiguous. Per germline, CDR1 GTSNPN and CDR2 SVGIG (reference sequence). CDR3 length: 13 amino acids. The V end was cut by 0 bases, the J end by 4 bases, with 7 bases between. The CDR3 nucleotides are TGTGCCTGGAGTGTCGGATCGAATCAGCCCCAGCATTTT. Encoded protein: CAWSVGSNQPQHF.

About this clone itself: This same CDR3 is encoded by further DNA sequences in the sample. This chain uses TRBV6-5 with TRBJ2-1; no clear D. Trimming took off 4 bases at V and 7 bases at J, with 11 bases between the two ends. CDR3 size: 13 residues. Per the germline V gene, CDR1 is MNHEY and CDR2 is SVGAGI. In nucleotides, the CDR3 is TGTGCCAGCAGTTCTTTGGGCAGGAATGAGCAGTTCTTC. Its translation is CASSSLGRNEQFF.

The chain uses TRBV5-4 and TRBJ1-2, with 7 bases aligning to TRBD1. This CDR3 is built from 13 residues. Germline V CDR1 and CDR2: SGHNT, YYREEE (reference sequence). J gave up 5 bases and V 4 bases, and 5 bases lay outside the gene matches. The CDR3 bases are TGTGCCAGCAGCCACCGGGACAGATATGGCTACACCTTC. Translating it yields CASSHRDRYGYTF.

The rearrangement links TRBV30 to TRBJ2-1; TRBD1 matches 8 bases. Germline-derived CDR1 and CDR2 are GTSNPN and SVGIG (reference sequence). V was clipped by 5 bases and J by 13 bases; unmatched bases: 10. The CDR3 is 12 residues long. The CDR3 nucleotides are TGTGCCTGGTCCAAGACAGGGGACAGACAGTTCTTC. Encoded protein: CAWSKTGDRQFF.

V and J are TRBV7-9 and TRBJ2-5; 7 bases agree with TRBD1. Germline trimming cut 4 bases from V and 5 bases from J; bases unmatched to any gene: 13. The CDR3 length is 16 residues. The germline V gene has CDR1 SEHNR and CDR2 FQNEAQ (reference sequence). The CDR3 DNA is TGTGCCAGCAGCTCAGCCCCCGGGACAGCGTCGGAGACCCAGTACTTC. Its protein is CASSSAPGTASETQYF.